Presented here are 3 T cell receptor beta chains from one specimen sequenced in a study of T cells after yellow fever vaccination. TCRdb re-called the 5' RACE reads through MiXCR, storing one row per CDR3 protein. The table records more than 10,000 distinct CDR3 sequences, 4.5% to 5% of them present only once. Sequenced here: PBMCs, either bulk or a sorted T-cell subset (CD4+, CD8+, memory, or dextramer-sorted; not recorded which), sampled 45 days after the yellow fever booster vaccination. Receptors originate from a man aged 30 to 39 who received the YFV17D yellow fever vaccine.

This clonotype came up many times. The CDR3 nucleotides are TGCAGCGTTGAAAGGGCAGGGGGCTATGGCTACACCTTC. Translation gives CSVERAGGYGYTF. V gene TRBV29-1 combines with J gene TRBJ1-2; 7 bases are a match to TRBD1. This CDR3 has 13 amino acids. J was trimmed by 4 bases and V by 2 bases; bases with no gene match: 4. Looked up from germline, CDR1 is SQVTM and CDR2 is ANQGSEA.

This clonotype was counted many times. The chain recombines TRBV7-8 with TRBJ1-1, with D hard to call. The CDR3 totals 12 residues. Trimming shortened V by 3 bases and J by 3 bases, and 5 bases separated the two germline ends. CDR1 and CDR2 from the germline V gene are SGHVS and FQNEAQ. CDR3 in amino acids: CASSLMDTEAFF. The CDR3 region has the DNA TGTGCCAGCAGCTTGATGGACACTGAAGCTTTCTTT.

This clonotype was seen many times. The chain combines TRBV12-3 or TRBV12-4 with TRBJ2-3; TRBD2 aligns across 15 bases. The trim removed 5 bases at V and 5 bases at J, leaving 8 bases unmatched. This CDR3 contains 17 residues. The CDR3 loop reads CASSRRTSGRGRDTQYF. The CDR3 coding sequence is TGTGCCAGCAGTCGAAGGACTAGCGGGAGGGGGCGAGATACGCAGTATTTT.